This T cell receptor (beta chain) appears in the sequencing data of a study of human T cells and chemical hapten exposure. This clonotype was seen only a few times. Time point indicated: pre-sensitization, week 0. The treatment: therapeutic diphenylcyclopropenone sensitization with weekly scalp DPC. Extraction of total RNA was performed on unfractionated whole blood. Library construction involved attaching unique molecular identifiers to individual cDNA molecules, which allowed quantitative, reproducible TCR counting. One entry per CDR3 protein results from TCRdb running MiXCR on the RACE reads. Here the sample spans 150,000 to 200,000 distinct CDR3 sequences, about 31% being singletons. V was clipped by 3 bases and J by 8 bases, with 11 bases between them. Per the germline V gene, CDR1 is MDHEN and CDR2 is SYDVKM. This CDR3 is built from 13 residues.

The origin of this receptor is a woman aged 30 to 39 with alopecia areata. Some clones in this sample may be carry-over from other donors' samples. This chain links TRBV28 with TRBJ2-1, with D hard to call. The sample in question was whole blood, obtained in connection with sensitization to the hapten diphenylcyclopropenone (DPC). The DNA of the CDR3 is TGTGCCAGCAGTTTTCCCCCCCGGGATGAGCAGTTCTTC. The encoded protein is CASSFPPRDEQFF.